A selection of T cell receptor beta chains follows, all from one sample in a study of blood T cell repertoires in COVID-19. Data came from immunoSEQ multiplex PCR; TCRdb stores just in-frame clones and leaves some out. This table has 250,000 or so clones, 84% appearing once. Sequencing was carried out using peripheral blood. The receptor source for this set is a middle-aged woman who had recovered from COVID-19. Each CDR3 is given with its conserved first and last residue. The order of the fields is J gene, D gene, CDR3 length, clone size, V gene, CDR3 protein, CDR3 DNA. A D gene is named only where the DNA matches it firmly. Some rows mark clone size as missing; the rest say once, few, many or name a class of expanded clone.

J: TRBJ1-6; D: -; length: 14; size: -; V: TRBV19; CDR3: CASNYGRQSSPLHF; DNA: TGTGCCAGTAATTACGGCCGACAGAGTTCACCCCTCCACTTT
J: TRBJ1-4; D: TRBD1; length: 15; size: -; V: TRBV29-1; CDR3: CSVHGTGQGDEKLFF; DNA: TGCAGCGTCCACGGGACGGGACAGGGAGACGAAAAACTGTTTTTT
J: TRBJ1-2; D: -; length: 12; size: -; V: TRBV12-3/TRBV12-4; CDR3: CASSYTTYGYTF; DNA: TGTGCCAGCAGTTATACTACTTATGGCTACACCTTC
J: TRBJ1-3; D: -; length: 15; size: few; V: TRBV6-5; CDR3: CASRLTAFSGNTIYF; DNA: TGTGCCAGCAGGCTTACAGCCTTCTCTGGAAACACCATATATTTT
J: TRBJ2-6; D: -; length: 16; size: -; V: TRBV19; CDR3: CASSPRTQVGANVLTF; DNA: TGTGCCAGTAGCCCACGGACACAGGTGGGGGCCAACGTCCTGACTTTC
J: TRBJ2-7; D: -; length: 16; size: -; V: TRBV2; CDR3: CASSEPGSTSSYEQYF; DNA: TGTGCCAGCAGTGAACCCGGGAGTACGAGCTCCTACGAGCAGTACTTC
J: TRBJ2-7; D: TRBD1; length: 14; size: -; V: TRBV27; CDR3: CASSMRGQGYEQYF; DNA: TGTGCCAGCAGTATGCGAGGACAGGGGTACGAGCAGTACTTC
J: TRBJ2-1; D: -; length: 11; size: few; V: TRBV7-9; CDR3: CASNGINEQFF; DNA: TGTGCCTCAAATGGCATAAATGAGCAGTTCTTC
J: TRBJ2-1; D: -; length: 13; size: -; V: TRBV2; CDR3: CASSDYGQTAQFF; DNA: TGTGCCAGCAGTGATTATGGACAGACTGCGCAGTTCTTC
J: TRBJ1-1; D: -; length: 14; size: once; V: TRBV30; CDR3: CAGGWRGRSTEAFF; DNA: TGTGCCGGGGGGTGGCGGGGGCGGAGCACTGAAGCTTTCTTT
J: TRBJ1-2; D: -; length: 12; size: few; V: TRBV4-1; CDR3: CASRSTGYGYTF; DNA: TGCGCCAGCAGATCGACAGGCTATGGCTACACCTTC
J: TRBJ1-6; D: -; length: 14; size: -; V: TRBV28; CDR3: CASSLTGTGSPLHF; DNA: TGTGCCAGCAGTTTAACGGGAACGGGGTCACCCCTCCACTTT
J: TRBJ2-2; D: -; length: 15; size: -; V: TRBV2; CDR3: CASSEAPRNTGELFF; DNA: TGTGCCAGCAGTGAAGCTCCCAGAAACACCGGGGAGCTGTTTTTT
J: TRBJ1-5; D: -; length: 19; size: -; V: TRBV6-1; CDR3: CASSEQIGGATAFNQPQHF; DNA: TGTGCCAGCAGTGAACAAATCGGTGGGGCGACGGCTTTTAATCAGCCCCAGCATTTT
J: TRBJ1-1; D: -; length: 13; size: -; V: TRBV19; CDR3: CASHLGADTEAFF; DNA: TGTGCCTCACACCTGGGGGCGGACACTGAAGCTTTCTTT
J: TRBJ1-2; D: -; length: 15; size: -; V: TRBV5-1; CDR3: CASSPRTDPNYGYTF; DNA: TGCGCCAGCAGCCCCCGGACAGACCCTAACTATGGCTACACCTTC
J: TRBJ1-4; D: -; length: 13; size: -; V: TRBV2; CDR3: CASLQARGEKLFF; DNA: TGTGCCAGCCTACAGGCAAGGGGAGAAAAACTGTTTTTT
J: TRBJ1-2; D: -; length: 16; size: -; V: TRBV7-2; CDR3: CASSLGDRKQSYGYTF; DNA: TGTGCCAGCAGCTTAGGAGACAGGAAACAGTCCTATGGCTACACCTTC
J: TRBJ2-2; D: TRBD1; length: 15; size: -; V: TRBV15; CDR3: CATSRGQGETGELFF; DNA: TGTGCCACCAGCAGAGGACAGGGTGAGACCGGGGAGCTGTTTTTT
J: TRBJ1-1; D: -; length: 13; size: -; V: TRBV5-6; CDR3: CASSPTGATEAFF; DNA: TGTGCCAGCAGCCCGACGGGTGCCACTGAAGCTTTCTTT
J: TRBJ2-2; D: TRBD1; length: 16; size: -; V: TRBV5-4; CDR3: CASRRTGTGETGELFF; DNA: TGTGCCAGCAGGCGTACCGGGACAGGGGAAACCGGGGAGCTGTTTTTT
J: TRBJ1-5; D: TRBD1; length: 15; size: -; V: TRBV2; CDR3: CASSDGTGGGQPQHF; DNA: TGTGCCAGCAGTGATGGGACAGGGGGCGGGCAGCCCCAGCATTTT
J: TRBJ1-5; D: TRBD1; length: 14; size: -; V: TRBV3-1/TRBV3-2; CDR3: CASSQGGGEQPQHF; DNA: TGTGCCAGCAGCCAAGGAGGGGGCGAGCAGCCCCAGCATTTT
J: TRBJ1-2; D: -; length: 16; size: -; V: TRBV3-1/TRBV3-2; CDR3: CASSQYSGGINYGYTF; DNA: TGTGCCAGCAGCCAATATTCGGGGGGCATTAACTATGGCTACACCTTC
J: TRBJ1-2; D: TRBD1; length: 16; size: -; V: TRBV18; CDR3: CASSPQQGAPPEGYTF; DNA: TGTGCCAGCTCACCACAGCAGGGGGCGCCCCCGGAGGGCTACACCTTC
J: TRBJ2-2; D: TRBD1; length: 15; size: -; V: TRBV6-2/TRBV6-3; CDR3: CASSSPGQHTGELFF; DNA: TGTGCCAGCAGTTCTCCGGGACAGCACACCGGGGAGCTGTTTTTT
J: TRBJ1-3; D: -; length: 17; size: -; V: TRBV28; CDR3: CASGGGGTEPSGNTIYF; DNA: TGTGCCAGCGGGGGAGGTGGGACGGAGCCCTCTGGAAACACCATATATTTT
J: TRBJ1-2; D: -; length: 11; size: -; V: TRBV9; CDR3: CASSVASGYTF; DNA: TGTGCCAGCAGCGTAGCTTCTGGCTACACCTTC
J: TRBJ2-2; D: -; length: 15; size: -; V: TRBV3-1/TRBV3-2; CDR3: CASSRDARGSGELFF; DNA: TGTGCCAGCAGCCGAGACGCACGAGGATCCGGGGAGCTGTTTTTT